One and the same sample provided the 21 T cell receptor beta chains below, sequenced in a study of T cell responses to AZD1222 COVID-19 vaccine. The data were produced by immunoSEQ multiplex PCR, yet TCRdb's version contains in-frame clones alone and is incomplete. The table includes over 130,000 clones, about 90% detected once. This material consisted of peripheral blood, taken 28 days after the second AZD1222 dose. These receptors all come from an adult who received the AZD1222 COVID-19 vaccine.

The chain is built from TRBV27 and TRBJ2-1, with TRBD2 matching 9 bases. The germline V gene encodes CDR1 MNHEY and CDR2 SMNVEV (reference sequence). V gave up 5 bases and J gave up 0 bases; unmatched junction bases: 8. The CDR3 length is 17 residues. The chain's CDR3 is CASSQSGGRSSYNEQFF. CDR3 nucleotides: TGTGCCAGCAGTCAAAGCGGGGGGAGGAGCTCCTACAATGAGCAGTTCTTC.

The rearrangement joins TRBV5-1 to TRBJ2-3; 7 nucleotides agree with TRBD1. The CDR3 runs to 15 residues. Trimming removed 0 bases from V and 4 bases from J; junction bases left unmatched: 5. Germline values: CDR1 SGHRS, CDR2 YFSETQ. The CDR3 nucleotides are TGCGCCAGCAGCTTGGACCGGACAGGTGCAGATACGCAGTATTTT. It specifies CASSLDRTGADTQYF.

J is TRBJ2-1 and V is TRBV4-3; no clear D gene. The germline gives CDR1 LGHNA, CDR2 YSLEER. The CDR3 sequence is 14 residues long. Trimming took off 0 bases at V and 6 bases at J, with 9 bases between the two ends. The CDR3 sequence is CASSQDNRRNEQFF. As DNA, the CDR3 is TGCGCCAGCAGCCAAGATAACCGGCGCAATGAGCAGTTCTTC.

The rearrangement links TRBV2 to TRBJ1-2; possible D gene TRBD1, 5 bases. CDR1 and CDR2 from the germline V gene are SNHLY and FYNNEI. V was clipped by 2 bases and J by 7 bases, with 14 bases between them. This CDR3 is built from 14 residues. Here the CDR3 DNA reads TGTGCCAGCAGTGAAAGGCGGCAGGGAGGTGGCTACACCTTC. It specifies CASSERRQGGGYTF.

The chain links TRBV2 to TRBJ1-1; unclear D gene. The CDR3 totals 13 residues. The V gene lost 8 bases and the J gene lost 3 bases, with 13 bases spanning the gap. Germline V gives CDR1 SNHLY, CDR2 FYNNEI. The CDR3 coding sequence is TGTGCCAGCCTTGAGGGAACGCACACTGAAGCTTTCTTT. It specifies CASLEGTHTEAFF. Variable domain in full (rest from reference TRBV2 and TRBJ1-1): EPEVTQTPSHQVTQMGQEVILRCVPISNHLYFYWYRQILGQKVEFLVSFYNNEISEKSEIFDDQFSVERPDGSNFTLKIRSTKLEDSAMYFCASLEGTHTEAFFGQGTRLTVV.

The CDR3 region has the DNA TGTGCCAGCAGCCCACTGCGGCGAGGGGCTAACTATGGCTACACCTTC. It specifies CASSPLRRGANYGYTF. This chain connects TRBV21-1 to TRBJ1-2. TRBV21-1 is marked as a pseudogene. The CDR3 runs 16 residues.

By frequency in the sample, this clone is medium-sized (0.01 to 0.1%). This chain uses TRBV4-2 with TRBJ2-2, with D tentatively TRBD1 (5 bases). V was clipped by 0 bases and J by 6 bases, with 14 bases between them. Germline CDR1 reads LGHNA; CDR2 reads YNFKEQ. The CDR3 sequence is 16 residues long. The CDR3 loop reads CASSQDQGSGAGELFF. In nucleotides, the CDR3 is TGTGCCAGCAGCCAAGATCAGGGTAGTGGGGCCGGGGAGCTGTTTTTT.

The CDR3: CASRDGTSGGLNEQFF. The DNA of the CDR3 is TGTGCCAGCCGTGACGGGACTAGCGGGGGGCTCAATGAGCAGTTCTTC. The V call is TRBV7-9, the J call TRBJ2-1; 15 bases fit TRBD2. CDR3 length equals 16 residues. The trim removed 8 bases at V and 6 bases at J, leaving 8 bases unmatched. In germline, CDR1 is SEHNR, CDR2 FQNEAQ (reference sequence).

This clone has just one count. The chain recombines TRBV19 with TRBJ1-1; D gene unclear. Trimming pared 1 base from V and 10 bases from J, leaving 22 bases between. Looked up from germline, CDR1 is LNHDA and CDR2 is SQIVND (reference sequence). The CDR3 runs to 16 residues. CDR3 bases: TGTGCCAGTAGTATAGGTTCCCGTGGTGCAGTTTTGAGAGCTTTCTTT. Its protein product is CASSIGSRGAVLRAFF.

The rearrangement joins TRBV9 to TRBJ1-1; weak D call: TRBD1 (6 bases). There are 15 residues in the CDR3. V was clipped by 4 bases and J by 3 bases, with 16 bases between them. Germline assignment: CDR1 SGDLS and CDR2 YYNGEE. The CDR3 bases are TGTGCCAGCAGCTCCCGGGGGGGCGCGGACACTGAAGCTTTCTTT. Translation: CASSSRGGADTEAFF.

Worth noting for this clone: Sequence at one end of the junction differs from germline and may be a read error. V is TRBV4-1 and J is TRBJ1-1; possible D gene TRBD1, 5 bases. The CDR3 runs to 15 residues. Germline assignment: CDR1 MGHRA and CDR2 YSYEKL. CDR3 bases: TGCGCCCGCAGCCAAGGCCGGGGGGGTAGGGGTGAAGCTTTCTTT. Translated, it gives CARSQGRGGRGEAFF.

The CDR3 loop reads CAWSVPPGVNQPQHF. CDR3 nucleotides: TGTGCCTGGAGTGTACCCCCGGGGGTGAATCAGCCCCAGCATTTT. V usage is TRBV30 and J usage is TRBJ1-5; weak D call: TRBD1 (5 bases). CDR3 length equals 15 residues. Germline V gives CDR1 GTSNPN, CDR2 SVGIG (reference sequence). Trimming removed 0 bases from V and 4 bases from J, with 13 bases in between.

J is TRBJ2-2 and V is TRBV4-2; 10 bases are shared with TRBD2. CDR1 and CDR2 from the germline V gene are LGHNA and YNFKEQ. V dropped 5 bases and J dropped 3; count of bases not matched to a gene: 0. CDR3 length: 14 residues. CDR3 in amino acids: CASSSGGDTGELFF. CDR3 DNA sequence: TGTGCCAGCAGCAGCGGGGGGGACACCGGGGAGCTGTTTTTT.

The V and J genes are TRBV9 and TRBJ1-1; D may be TRBD1 (5 bases). Between the trimmed V and J ends, which lost 0 bases and 1 base, there was a span of 10 bases. CDR3 size: 15 residues. The germline gives CDR1 SGDLS, CDR2 YYNGEE. CDR3 DNA: TGTGCCAGCAGCGTAGCTACTAGGGGGAACACTGAAGCTTTCTTT. Translating gives CASSVATRGNTEAFF.

The chain combines TRBV4-1 with TRBJ2-3; TRBD2 matches 9 bases. From germline, CDR1 is MGHRA and CDR2 YSYEKL. The CDR3 length is 16 residues. V lost 2 bases and J lost 3; bases outside the gene matches: 6. The CDR3 reads CASSQWAGGPTDTQYF. Written as DNA, the CDR3 is TGCGCCAGCAGCCAATGGGCGGGAGGGCCTACAGATACGCAGTATTTT.

V and J are TRBV5-6 and TRBJ1-2; TRBD1 matches 8 bases. Per germline, CDR1 SGHDT and CDR2 YYEEEE. The CDR3 spans 12 residues. V trimming: 5 bases; J trimming: 14 bases; junction bases outside the gene matches: 11. In DNA form, the CDR3 reads TGTGCCAGCAGATCCGCAGGGGGCGGTCCAACCTTC. Translated: CASRSAGGGPTF.

V and J are TRBV11-1 and TRBJ2-2; 10 bases are a match to TRBD2. This CDR3 is built from 16 residues. Trimming cost V 1 base and J 1 base; bases outside gene matches: 0. CDR1 is SGHAT, CDR2 FQDESV, per germline (reference sequence). CDR3 sequence (DNA): TGTGCCAGCAGCTTAGTAGCGGGGGGGAACACCGGGGAGCTGTTTTTT. Translating gives CASSLVAGGNTGELFF.

This clone appeared a few times. The chain links TRBV9 to TRBJ2-2; possible D gene TRBD1, 6 bases. Germline loops: CDR1 SGDLS, CDR2 YYNGEE. The CDR3 totals 14 residues. The ends were cut back, 0 bases at V and 7 bases at J, with 10 bases in the middle. In DNA, the CDR3 is TGTGCCAGCAGCGTAGAACAGGGAAGCGGGGAGCTGTTTTTT. Amino acids: CASSVEQGSGELFF.

This chain connects TRBV6-2 or TRBV6-3 to TRBJ1-1, with unresolved D. Germline lookup yields CDR1 MNHEY and CDR2 SVGEGT. V was cut by 2 bases and J by 5 bases, with 9 bases left in between. The CDR3 has 13 residues. CDR3 sequence: CASSYTVRTEAFF. CDR3 coding DNA: TGTGCCAGCAGTTACACGGTGAGGACTGAAGCTTTCTTT.

The rearrangement links TRBV3-1 (or the pseudogene TRBV3-2) to TRBJ1-5; D is unclear. The CDR3 has 13 residues. V was clipped by 3 bases and J by 5 bases, with 8 bases between them. Per the germline V gene, CDR1 is LGHDT and CDR2 is YNNKEL (reference sequence). The CDR3 DNA follows: TGTGCCAGCAGCCAGTGGCGGGATCAGCCCCAGCATTTT. Its protein is CASSQWRDQPQHF.

The chain uses TRBV11-3 and TRBJ2-2; D not certain. The CDR3 has 14 amino acids. Germline-derived CDR1 and CDR2 are SGHNT and YENEEA. Trimming removed 4 bases at V and 1 base at J, with 7 bases between. CDR3 in DNA: TGTGCCAGCAGCTCGGGCGGGAACACCGGGGAGCTGTTTTTT. This gives the protein CASSSGGNTGELFF.